This T cell receptor (beta chain) was observed in a study of control samples from healthy donors and cancer patients. Germline V gives CDR1 MNHEY, CDR2 SMNVEV (reference sequence). CDR3 size: 16 residues. V gave up 2 bases and J gave up 0 bases, with 12 bases separating them. Profiling relied on immunoSEQ multiplex PCR, and the TCRdb table lists in-frame clones only, not all of them. This sample has 400,000 to 450,000 clones, with 90% found just once. The rearrangement uses TRBV27 and TRBJ2-3, with a weak D call TRBD2 (6 bases). The TCR comes from a man between 40 and 49 years old with head and neck cancer. Sequences were obtained from PBMCs. CDR3 nucleotides: TGTGCCAGCAGTTTAAAGGGACTCCATAGCACAGATACGCAGTATTTT. It encodes CASSLKGLHSTDTQYF.